The clone carrying this T cell receptor (beta chain) appeared a single time. No glioblastoma patient carried an isocitrate dehydrogenase mutation. Sequencing used immunoSEQ multiplex PCR; TCRdb keeps in-frame clones, though not all of them. The sample contains about 92,000 clones, approximately 84% of which appear only once. Trimming shortened V by 1 base and J by 10 bases, and 14 bases separated the two germline ends. The germline V gene has CDR1 PRHDT and CDR2 FYEKMQ (reference sequence). The CDR3 covers 14 residues. The source of the sample is a study of glioma-infiltrating T cells after dendritic cell vaccination.

The source material was blood, sampled before dendritic cell vaccination. This clonotype was obtained from a human donor with glioblastoma. The chain is built from TRBV13 and TRBJ2-1; maybe TRBD2 (5 bases). CDR3 bases: TGTGCCAGCAGCTTAGATGGGAGCACGGGGGAGCAGTTCTTC. This encodes CASSLDGSTGEQFF.